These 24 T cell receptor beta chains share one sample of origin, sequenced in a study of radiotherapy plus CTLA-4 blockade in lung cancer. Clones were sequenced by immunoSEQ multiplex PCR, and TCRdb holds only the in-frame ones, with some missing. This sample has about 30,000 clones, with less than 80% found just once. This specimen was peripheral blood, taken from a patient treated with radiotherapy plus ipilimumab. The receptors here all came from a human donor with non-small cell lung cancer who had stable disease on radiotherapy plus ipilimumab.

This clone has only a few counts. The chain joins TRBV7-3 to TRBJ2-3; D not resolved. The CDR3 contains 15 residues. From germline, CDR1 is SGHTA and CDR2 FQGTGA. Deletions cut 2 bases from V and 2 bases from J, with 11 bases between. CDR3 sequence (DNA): TGTGCCAGCAGCTTAGGTCCCTACACCACAGATACGCAGTATTTT. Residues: CASSLGPYTTDTQYF.

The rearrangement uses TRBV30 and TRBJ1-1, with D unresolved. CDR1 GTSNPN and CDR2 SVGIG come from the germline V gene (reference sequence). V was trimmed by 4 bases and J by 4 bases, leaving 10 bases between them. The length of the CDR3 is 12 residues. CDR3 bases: TGTGCCTGGACCATTATTCCCACTGAAGCTTTCTTT. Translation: CAWTIIPTEAFF.

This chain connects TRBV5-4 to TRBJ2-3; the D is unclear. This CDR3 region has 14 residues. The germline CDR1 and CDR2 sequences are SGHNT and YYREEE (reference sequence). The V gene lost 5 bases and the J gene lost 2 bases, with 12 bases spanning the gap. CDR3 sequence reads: CASSSNSITDTQYF. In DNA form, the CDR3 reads TGTGCCAGCAGTTCGAATTCCATCACAGATACGCAGTATTTT.

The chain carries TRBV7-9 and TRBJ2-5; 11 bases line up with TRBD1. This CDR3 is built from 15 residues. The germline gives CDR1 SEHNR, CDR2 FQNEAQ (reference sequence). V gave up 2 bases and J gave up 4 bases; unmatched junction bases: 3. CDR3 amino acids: CASSLSGTGGETQYF. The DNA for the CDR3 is TGTGCCAGCAGCTTATCCGGGACAGGGGGAGAGACCCAGTACTTC.

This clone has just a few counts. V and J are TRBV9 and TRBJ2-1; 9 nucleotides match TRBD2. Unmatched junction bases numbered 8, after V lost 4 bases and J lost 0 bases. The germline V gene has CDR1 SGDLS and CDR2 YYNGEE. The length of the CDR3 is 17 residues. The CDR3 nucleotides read TGTGCCAGCAGCTTACTAGCGGGCCCGAGCTCCTACAATGAGCAGTTCTTC. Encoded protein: CASSLLAGPSSYNEQFF.

The CDR3 coding sequence is TGTGCCAGTAGTATTGCCAGGACCGGGTCAGCTTTCTTT. This gives the protein CASSIARTGSAFF. The gene calls are TRBV19 and TRBJ1-1, with D uncertain. Germline assignment: CDR1 LNHDA and CDR2 SQIVND (reference sequence). CDR3 size: 13 residues. Trimming pared 3 bases from V and 10 bases from J, leaving 15 bases between.

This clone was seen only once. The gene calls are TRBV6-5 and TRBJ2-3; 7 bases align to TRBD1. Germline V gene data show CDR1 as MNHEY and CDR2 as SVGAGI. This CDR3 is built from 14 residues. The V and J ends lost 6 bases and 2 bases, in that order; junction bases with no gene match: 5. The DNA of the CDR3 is TGTGCCAGCAGCTGGACAGGAGCCACAGATACGCAGTATTTT. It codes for CASSWTGATDTQYF.

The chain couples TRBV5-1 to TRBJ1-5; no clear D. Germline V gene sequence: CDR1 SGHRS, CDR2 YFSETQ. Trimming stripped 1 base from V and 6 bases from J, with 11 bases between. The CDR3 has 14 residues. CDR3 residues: CASSLREGVQPQHF. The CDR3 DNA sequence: TGCGCCAGCAGCTTGCGGGAGGGCGTTCAGCCCCAGCATTTT.

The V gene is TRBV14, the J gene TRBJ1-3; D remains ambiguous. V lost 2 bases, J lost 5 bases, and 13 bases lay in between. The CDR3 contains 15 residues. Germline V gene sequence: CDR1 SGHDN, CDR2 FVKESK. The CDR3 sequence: CASSQQRPSRNTIYF. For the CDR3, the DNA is TGTGCCAGCAGCCAACAGCGCCCATCCCGAAACACCATATATTTT.

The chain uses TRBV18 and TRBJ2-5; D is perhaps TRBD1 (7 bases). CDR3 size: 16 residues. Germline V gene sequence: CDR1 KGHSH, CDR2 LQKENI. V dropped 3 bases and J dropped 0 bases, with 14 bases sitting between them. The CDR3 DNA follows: TGTGCCAGCTCACCTAGGAGGGGGCCCTACCAAGAGACCCAGTACTTC. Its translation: CASSPRRGPYQETQYF.

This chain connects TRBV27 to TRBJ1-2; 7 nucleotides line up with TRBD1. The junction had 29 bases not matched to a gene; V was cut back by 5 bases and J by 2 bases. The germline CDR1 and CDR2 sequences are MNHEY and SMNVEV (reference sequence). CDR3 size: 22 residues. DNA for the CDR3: TGTGCCAGCAGTCTAAACCCCGCAAGAGGGGGCGTGGGAGGTCGACTAAACTATGGCTACACCTTC. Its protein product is CASSLNPARGGVGGRLNYGYTF.

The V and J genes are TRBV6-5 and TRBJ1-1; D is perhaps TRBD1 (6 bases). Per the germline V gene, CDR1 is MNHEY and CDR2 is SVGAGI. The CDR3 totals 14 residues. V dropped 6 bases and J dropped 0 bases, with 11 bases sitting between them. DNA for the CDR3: TGTGCCAGCAGACAGGGTCGCATGAACACTGAAGCTTTCTTT. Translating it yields CASRQGRMNTEAFF.

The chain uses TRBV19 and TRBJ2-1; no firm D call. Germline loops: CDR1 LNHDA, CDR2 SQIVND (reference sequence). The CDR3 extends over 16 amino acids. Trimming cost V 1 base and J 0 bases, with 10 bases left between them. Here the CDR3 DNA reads TGTGCCAGTAGTATAGGTGGGCCCCCCTCCTACAATGAGCAGTTCTTC. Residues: CASSIGGPPSYNEQFF.

The CDR3 is CASSERQRFMNTEAFF. The DNA for the CDR3 is TGCGCCAGCAGCGAGAGACAGCGTTTCATGAACACTGAAGCTTTCTTT. The chain uses TRBV10-2 and TRBJ1-1; possibly TRBD1 for D (5 bases). The germline CDR1 and CDR2 sequences are WSHSY and SAAADI. V lost 6 bases to trimming and J lost 0 bases, with 17 bases between them. This CDR3 contains 16 residues.

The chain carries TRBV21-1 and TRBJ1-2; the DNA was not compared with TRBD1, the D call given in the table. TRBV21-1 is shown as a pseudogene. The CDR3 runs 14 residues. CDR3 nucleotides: TGTGCCAGCAGCAATGCAGGGGAGTTAGACGGCTACACCTTC. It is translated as CASSNAGELDGYTF.

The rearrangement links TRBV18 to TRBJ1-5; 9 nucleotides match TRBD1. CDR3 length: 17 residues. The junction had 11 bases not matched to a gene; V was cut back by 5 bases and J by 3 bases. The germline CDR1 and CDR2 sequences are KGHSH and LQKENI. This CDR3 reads CASSNDVRTGDNQPQHF. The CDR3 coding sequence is TGTGCCAGCTCAAACGATGTTAGGACAGGGGACAATCAGCCCCAGCATTTT.

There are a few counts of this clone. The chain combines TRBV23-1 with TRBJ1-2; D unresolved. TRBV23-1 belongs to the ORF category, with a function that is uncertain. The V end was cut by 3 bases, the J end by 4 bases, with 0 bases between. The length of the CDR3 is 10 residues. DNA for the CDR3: TGCGCCAGCAGTCACTATGGCTACACCTTC. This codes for CASSHYGYTF.

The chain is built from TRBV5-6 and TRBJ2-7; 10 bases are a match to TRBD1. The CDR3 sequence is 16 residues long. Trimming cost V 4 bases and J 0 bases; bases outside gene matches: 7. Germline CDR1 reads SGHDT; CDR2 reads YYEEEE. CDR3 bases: TGTGCCAGCAGCCAGGACAGGGGGGTTATCTCCTACGAGCAGTACTTC. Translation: CASSQDRGVISYEQYF.

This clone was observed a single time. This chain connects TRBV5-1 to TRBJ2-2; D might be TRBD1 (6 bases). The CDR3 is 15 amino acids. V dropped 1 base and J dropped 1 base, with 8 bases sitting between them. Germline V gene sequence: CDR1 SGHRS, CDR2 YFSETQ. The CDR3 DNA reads TGCGCCAGCAGCTTGACAGGGCGGAACACCGGGGAGCTGTTTTTT. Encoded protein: CASSLTGRNTGELFF.

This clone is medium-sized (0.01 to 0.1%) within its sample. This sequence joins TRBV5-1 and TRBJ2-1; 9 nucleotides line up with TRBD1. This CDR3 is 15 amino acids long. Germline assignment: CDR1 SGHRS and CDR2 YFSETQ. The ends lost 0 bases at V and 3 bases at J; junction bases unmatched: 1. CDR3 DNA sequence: TGCGCCAGCAGCTTGGGGACAGGGGACTACAATGAGCAGTTCTTC. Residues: CASSLGTGDYNEQFF.

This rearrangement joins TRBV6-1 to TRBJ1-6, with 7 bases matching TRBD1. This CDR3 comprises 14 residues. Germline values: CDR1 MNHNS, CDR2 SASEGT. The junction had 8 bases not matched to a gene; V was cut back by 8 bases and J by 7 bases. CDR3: CASRRQGQNSPLHF. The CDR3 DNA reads TGTGCCAGCCGGCGACAGGGTCAAAATTCACCCCTCCACTTT.

CDR3 DNA sequence: TGTGCCAGCAGTTTATGGCGACAAAACTATAATTCACCCCTCCACTTT. This sequence encodes CASSLWRQNYNSPLHF. V is TRBV27 and J is TRBJ1-6; D is undetermined. The CDR3 contains 16 residues. The germline V and J ends were trimmed by 1 base and 3 bases, with 10 bases remaining between them. Germline V lookup: CDR1 MNHEY, CDR2 SMNVEV (reference sequence).

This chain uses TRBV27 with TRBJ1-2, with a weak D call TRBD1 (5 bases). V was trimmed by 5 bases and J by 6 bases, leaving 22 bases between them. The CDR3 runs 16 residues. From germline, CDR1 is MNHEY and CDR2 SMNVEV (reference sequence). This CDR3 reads CASSLYNRPGDHGYTF. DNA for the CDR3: TGTGCCAGCAGTCTTTACAACCGTCCGGGGGACCATGGCTACACCTTC.

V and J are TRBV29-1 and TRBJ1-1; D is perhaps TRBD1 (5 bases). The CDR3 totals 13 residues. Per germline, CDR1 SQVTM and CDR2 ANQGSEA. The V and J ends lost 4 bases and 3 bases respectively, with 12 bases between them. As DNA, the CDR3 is TGCAGCGTTGTGACAGCCGCCCACACTGAAGCTTTCTTT. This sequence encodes CSVVTAAHTEAFF.